In this sample, the clone carrying this TCR beta chain turned up many times. Its target is not known. Scientists amplified the TCR beta CDR3 regions from RNA transcripts. HTBI primers were employed in first-round RT-PCR, then a second-round multiplex PCR followed. TCRdb re-called the multiplex PCR reads with MiXCR, one entry per CDR3 protein. The sample shows roughly 1.1 million distinct CDR3 sequences, less than 45% of them seen only once. The data were obtained in a study of Graves' ophthalmopathy and Graves' hyperthyroidism. Broader study findings: As the model predicted ophthalmopathy progression, it achieved a sensitivity of nearly 71% and a specificity of approximately 72%. The majority of expanded thyroid clonotypes above 0.001 frequency also occurred in blood. Between ophthalmopathy and stable hyperthyroidism, a 13-signature model drew a separation with around 90% sensitivity and about 81% specificity.

The germline V gene encodes CDR1 MNHEY and CDR2 SVGEGT. The V gene end was trimmed by 6 bases and the J gene end by 4 bases; junction bases not matched to a gene: 11. The CDR3 spans 15 residues. This receptor was obtained from an adult man with Graves' hyperthyroidism. Sequenced: peripheral blood or thyroid tissue (not recorded which). This chain links TRBV6-2 or TRBV6-3 with TRBJ1-1; TRBD1 aligns across 7 bases. The CDR3 reads CASSGHRGGGTEAFF. The CDR3 bases are TGTGCCAGCAGCGGACACAGGGGCGGAGGCACTGAAGCTTTCTTT.